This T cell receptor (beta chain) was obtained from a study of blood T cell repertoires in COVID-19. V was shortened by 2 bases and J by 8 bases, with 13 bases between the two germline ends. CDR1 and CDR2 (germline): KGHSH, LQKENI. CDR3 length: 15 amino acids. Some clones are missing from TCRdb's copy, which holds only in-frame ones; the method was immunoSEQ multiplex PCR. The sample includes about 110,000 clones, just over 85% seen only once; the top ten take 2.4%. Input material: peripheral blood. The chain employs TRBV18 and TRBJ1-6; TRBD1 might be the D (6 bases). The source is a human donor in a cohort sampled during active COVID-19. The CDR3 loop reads CASSPTTGNYSPLHF. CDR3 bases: TGTGCCAGCTCACCAACTACAGGGAATTATTCACCCCTCCACTTT.